The 5 T cell receptor beta chains below come from one sample, sequenced in a study of T-cell memory formation after mild COVID-19. Each CDR3 protein gets one entry after TCRdb re-called the 5' RACE reads with MiXCR. This sample has 400,000 to 500,000 distinct CDR3 sequences, with about 19% found just once. Sequenced: PBMCs or a T cell subset sorted from them (not recorded which). Every receptor here comes from an adult woman who had mild COVID-19 (a few samples of this study predate the infection). Cell type and time point are not known.

The chain combines TRBV5-6 with TRBJ2-6, with D unclear. V shed 4 bases and J shed 0 bases, with 11 bases lying between them. CDR3 size: 16 residues. Per germline, CDR1 SGHDT and CDR2 YYEEEE. CDR3 nucleotide sequence: TGTGCCAGCAGCCTCGCATGGGTCTCTGGGGCCAACGTCCTGACTTTC. Amino acid sequence: CASSLAWVSGANVLTF.

This clonotype was detected a few times. The chain recombines TRBV7-8 with TRBJ1-5; D perhaps matches TRBD1 (5 bases). Per germline, CDR1 SGHVS and CDR2 FQNEAQ. This CDR3 comprises 16 residues. V dropped 3 bases and J dropped 6 bases, with 18 bases sitting between them. CDR3 in amino acids: CASSFSAPPGGQPQHF. CDR3 DNA sequence: TGTGCCAGCAGCTTCTCGGCGCCCCCGGGGGGTCAGCCCCAGCATTTT. The whole variable domain, remainder taken from reference TRBV7-8 and TRBJ1-5, is GAGVSQSPRYKVAKRGQDVALRCDPISGHVSLFWYQQALGQGPEFLTYFQNEAQLDKSGLPSDRFFAERPEGSVSTLKIQRTQQEDSAVYLCASSFSAPPGGQPQHFGDGTRLSIL.

The V and J genes are TRBV7-6 and TRBJ2-1; D may be TRBD2 (6 bases). This CDR3 contains 16 residues. Trimming cost V 1 base and J 10 bases, with 20 bases left between them. Germline values: CDR1 SGHVS, CDR2 FNYEAQ. The CDR3 loop reads CASSLGVAGPALEQFF. The CDR3 DNA is TGTGCCAGCAGCTTAGGGGTGGCGGGACCTGCTTTGGAGCAGTTCTTC.

CDR3: CSVAGLAGNYEQYF. For the CDR3, the DNA is TGCAGCGTTGCCGGACTAGCGGGAAATTACGAGCAGTACTTC. V and J are TRBV29-1 and TRBJ2-7; 12 bases map to TRBD2. The CDR3 contains 14 residues. V lost 4 bases, J lost 4 bases, and 5 bases stayed unmatched. Looked up from germline, CDR1 is SQVTM and CDR2 is ANQGSEA.

The sample holds a few counts of this clonotype. The CDR3 loop is CASSSKLASYNEQFF. DNA for the CDR3: TGTGCCAGCAGCTCTAAACTAGCCAGTTACAATGAGCAGTTCTTC. V usage is TRBV7-9 and J usage is TRBJ2-1; tentatively, D is TRBD2 (6 bases). There are 15 residues in the CDR3. The ends were cut back, 4 bases at V and 4 bases at J, with 14 bases in the middle. The germline gives CDR1 SEHNR, CDR2 FQNEAQ (reference sequence).